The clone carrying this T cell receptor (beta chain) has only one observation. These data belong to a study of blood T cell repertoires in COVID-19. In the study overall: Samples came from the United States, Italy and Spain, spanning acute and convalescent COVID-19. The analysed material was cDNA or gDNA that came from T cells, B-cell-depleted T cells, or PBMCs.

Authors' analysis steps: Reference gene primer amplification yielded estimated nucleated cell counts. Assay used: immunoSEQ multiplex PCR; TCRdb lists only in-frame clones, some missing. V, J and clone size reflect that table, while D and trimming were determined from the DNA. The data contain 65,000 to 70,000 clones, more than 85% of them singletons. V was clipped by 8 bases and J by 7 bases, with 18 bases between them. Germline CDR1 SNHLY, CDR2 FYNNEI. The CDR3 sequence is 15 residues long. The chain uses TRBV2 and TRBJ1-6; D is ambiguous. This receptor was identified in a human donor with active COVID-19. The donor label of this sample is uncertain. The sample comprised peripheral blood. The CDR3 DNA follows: TGTGCCAGCTGTTTATCCAGGTCCGAGAATTCACCCCTCCACTTT. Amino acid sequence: CASCLSRSENSPLHF.